This T cell receptor (beta chain) derives from a study of cytomegalovirus exposure and HLA in healthy donors. Study context: As an earlier analysis found, about 179 million T cells yielded about 120 million unique TCR beta sequences. Study-wide results and limits: In a later analysis, common viral pathogens appeared linked to several of the most significant clusters.

Germline CDR1 SEHNR, CDR2 FQNEAQ (reference sequence). The CDR3 runs to 16 residues. Unmatched junction bases numbered 6, after V lost 5 bases and J lost 2 bases. A single count supports this clone. The antigen is unknown. Use of 60 Vbeta and 13 Jbeta primers characterized the PCR. The assay was immunoSEQ multiplex PCR, and TCRdb's table has in-frame clones only and misses some. The sample holds around 130,000 clones, around three quarters seen once. V and J are TRBV7-9 and TRBJ2-3, with TRBD2 identical over 11 bases. The clonotype was recovered from a man younger than 35 in good health and CMV-seronegative. The sequenced material came from PBMCs. CDR3 bases: TGTGCCAGCAGCCCAGGGACTAGCGGAGCCACAGATACGCAGTATTTT. The encoded protein is CASSPGTSGATDTQYF.